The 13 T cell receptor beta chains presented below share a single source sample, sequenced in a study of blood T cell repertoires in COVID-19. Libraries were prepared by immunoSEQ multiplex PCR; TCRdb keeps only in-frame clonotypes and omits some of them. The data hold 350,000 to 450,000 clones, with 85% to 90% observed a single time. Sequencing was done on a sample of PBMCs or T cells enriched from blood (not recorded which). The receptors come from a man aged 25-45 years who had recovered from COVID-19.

Here the CDR3 DNA reads TGTGCCTCAAATGGTGTTAGAGGCAATCAGCCCCAGCATTTT. Translation gives CASNGVRGNQPQHF. The chain uses TRBV27 and TRBJ1-5; D gene uncertain. Germline CDR1 MNHEY, CDR2 SMNVEV (reference sequence). The CDR3 runs 14 residues. V was trimmed by 11 bases and J by 2 bases, leaving 16 bases between them.

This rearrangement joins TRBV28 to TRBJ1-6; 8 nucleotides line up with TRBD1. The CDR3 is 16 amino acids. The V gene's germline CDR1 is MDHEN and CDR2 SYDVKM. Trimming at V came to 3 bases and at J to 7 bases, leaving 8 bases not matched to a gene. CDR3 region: CASSLSTGVENSPLHF. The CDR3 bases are TGTGCCAGCAGTTTGTCGACAGGGGTGGAGAATTCACCCCTCCACTTT.

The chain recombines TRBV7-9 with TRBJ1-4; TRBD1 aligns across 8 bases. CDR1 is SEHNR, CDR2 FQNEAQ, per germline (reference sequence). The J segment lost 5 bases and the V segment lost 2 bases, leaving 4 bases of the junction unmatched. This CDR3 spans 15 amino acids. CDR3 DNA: TGTGCCAGCAGCTTAAATACAGGGGGGAATGAAAAACTGTTTTTT. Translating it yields CASSLNTGGNEKLFF.

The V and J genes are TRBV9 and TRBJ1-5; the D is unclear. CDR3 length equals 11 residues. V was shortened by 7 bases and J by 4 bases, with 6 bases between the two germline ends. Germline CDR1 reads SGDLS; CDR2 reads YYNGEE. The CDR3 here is CASGRNQPQHF. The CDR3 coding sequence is TGTGCCAGCGGTAGAAATCAGCCCCAGCATTTT.

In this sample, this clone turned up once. CDR3 amino acids: CASSLEEREYYEQYF. The DNA for the CDR3 is TGCGCCAGCAGCTTGGAGGAGCGGGAGTACTACGAGCAGTACTTC. This chain uses TRBV5-1 with TRBJ2-7, with 8 bases that match TRBD2. V trimming: 0 bases; J trimming: 3 bases; junction bases outside the gene matches: 5. The germline V gene has CDR1 SGHRS and CDR2 YFSETQ. This CDR3 spans 15 amino acids.

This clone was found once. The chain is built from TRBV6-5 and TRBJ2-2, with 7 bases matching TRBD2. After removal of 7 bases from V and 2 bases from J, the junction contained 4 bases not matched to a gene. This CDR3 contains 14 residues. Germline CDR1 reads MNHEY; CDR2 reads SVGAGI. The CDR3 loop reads CASTGEGNTGELFF. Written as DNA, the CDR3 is TGTGCCAGCACGGGGGAGGGTAACACCGGGGAGCTGTTTTTT.

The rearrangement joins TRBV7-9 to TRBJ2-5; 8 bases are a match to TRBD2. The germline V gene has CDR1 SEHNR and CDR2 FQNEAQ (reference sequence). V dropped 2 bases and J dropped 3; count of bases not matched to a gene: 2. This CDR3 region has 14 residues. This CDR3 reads CASSLQLAEETQYF. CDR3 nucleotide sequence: TGTGCCAGCAGCTTACAACTAGCGGAAGAGACCCAGTACTTC.

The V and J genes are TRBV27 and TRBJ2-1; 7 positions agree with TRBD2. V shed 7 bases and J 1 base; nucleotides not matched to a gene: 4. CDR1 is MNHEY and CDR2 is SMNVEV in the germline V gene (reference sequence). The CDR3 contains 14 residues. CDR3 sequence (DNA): TGTGCCAGCACAGCGGGAAGATCCTACAATGAGCAGTTCTTC. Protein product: CASTAGRSYNEQFF.

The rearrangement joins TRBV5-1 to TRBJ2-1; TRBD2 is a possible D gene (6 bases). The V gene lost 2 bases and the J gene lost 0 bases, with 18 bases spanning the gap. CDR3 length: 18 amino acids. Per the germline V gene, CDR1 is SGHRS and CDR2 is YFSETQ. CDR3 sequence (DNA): TGCGCCAGCAGCTTAGCTTTGATAGACGGGAGCTCCTACAATGAGCAGTTCTTC. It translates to CASSLALIDGSSYNEQFF.

The CDR3, as DNA: TGCGCCAGCAGCTTGGGGTCGGTCGGGGAGCTGTTTTTT. Translated: CASSLGSVGELFF. The rearrangement joins TRBV5-1 to TRBJ2-2; D ambiguous. The CDR3 loop spans 13 amino acids. Trimming took 0 bases from V and 7 from J, leaving 7 bases between them. The germline CDR1 and CDR2 sequences are SGHRS and YFSETQ.

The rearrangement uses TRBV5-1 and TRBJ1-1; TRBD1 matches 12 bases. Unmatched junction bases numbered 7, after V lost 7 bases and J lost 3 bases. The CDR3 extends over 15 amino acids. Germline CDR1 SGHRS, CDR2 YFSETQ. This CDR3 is CASGTGGSGDTEAFF. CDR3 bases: TGCGCCAGCGGGACAGGGGGCAGTGGGGACACTGAAGCTTTCTTT.

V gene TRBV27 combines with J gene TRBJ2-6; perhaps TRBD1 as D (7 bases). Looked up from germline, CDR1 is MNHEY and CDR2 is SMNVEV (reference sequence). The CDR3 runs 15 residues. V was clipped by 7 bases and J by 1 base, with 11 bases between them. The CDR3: CASTAGGSGANVLTF. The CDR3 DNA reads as TGTGCCAGCACCGCAGGGGGGTCTGGGGCCAACGTCCTGACTTTC.

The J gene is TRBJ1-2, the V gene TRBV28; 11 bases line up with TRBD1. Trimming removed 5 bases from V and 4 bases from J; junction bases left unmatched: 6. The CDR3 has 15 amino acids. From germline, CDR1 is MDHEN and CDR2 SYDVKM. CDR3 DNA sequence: TGTGCCAGCAGTACTACGGGACAGGGGGGCTATGGCTACACCTTC. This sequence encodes CASSTTGQGGYGYTF.